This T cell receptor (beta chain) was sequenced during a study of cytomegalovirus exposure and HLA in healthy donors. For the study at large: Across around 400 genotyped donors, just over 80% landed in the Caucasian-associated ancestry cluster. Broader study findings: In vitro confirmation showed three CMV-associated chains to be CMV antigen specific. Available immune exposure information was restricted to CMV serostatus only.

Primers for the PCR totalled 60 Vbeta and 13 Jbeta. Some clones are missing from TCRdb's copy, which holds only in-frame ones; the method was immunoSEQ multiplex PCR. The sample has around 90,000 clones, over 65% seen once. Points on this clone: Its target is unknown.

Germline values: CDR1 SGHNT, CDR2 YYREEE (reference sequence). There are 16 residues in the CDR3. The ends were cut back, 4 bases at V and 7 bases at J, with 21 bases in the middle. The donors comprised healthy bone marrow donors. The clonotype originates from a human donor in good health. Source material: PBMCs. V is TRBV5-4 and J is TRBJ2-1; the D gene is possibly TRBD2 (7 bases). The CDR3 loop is CASSPQKGGVENEQFF. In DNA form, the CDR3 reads TGTGCCAGCAGCCCCCAAAAGGGGGGGGTCGAGAATGAGCAGTTCTTC.